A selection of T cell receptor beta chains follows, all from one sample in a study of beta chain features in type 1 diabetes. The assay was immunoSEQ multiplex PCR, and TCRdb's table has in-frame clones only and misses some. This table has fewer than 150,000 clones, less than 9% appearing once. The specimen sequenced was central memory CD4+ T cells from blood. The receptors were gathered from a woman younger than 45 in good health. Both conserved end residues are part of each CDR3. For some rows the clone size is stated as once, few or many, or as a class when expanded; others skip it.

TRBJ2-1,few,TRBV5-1,CASSLAGSSYNEQFF
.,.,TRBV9,CASSGSGTGDYEQYF
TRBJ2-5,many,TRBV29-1,CSVEGTELETQYF
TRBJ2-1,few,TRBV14,CASSQVLLAGYYNEQFF
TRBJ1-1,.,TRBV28,CASSFRDRANTEAFF
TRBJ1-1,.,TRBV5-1,CASSFRGGQGRTEAFF
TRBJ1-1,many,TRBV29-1,CSVHRNTEAFF
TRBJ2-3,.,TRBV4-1,CASSPDDSTRTDTQYF
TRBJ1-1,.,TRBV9,CASTALGQMNTEAFF
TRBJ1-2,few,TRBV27,CASSFDRETSGYTF
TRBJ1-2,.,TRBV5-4,CASSLDHLGTGDNYGYTF
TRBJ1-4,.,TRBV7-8,CASSSADGRTNEKLFF
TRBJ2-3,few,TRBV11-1,CASSLATASDTQYF
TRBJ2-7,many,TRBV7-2,CASSLTGVGQYF
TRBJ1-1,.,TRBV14,CASSRASMTGGEAFF
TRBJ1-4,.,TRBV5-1,CASGPGTAATNEKLFF
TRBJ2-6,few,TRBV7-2,CASSLAGLSGANVLTF
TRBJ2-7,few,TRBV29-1,CSVVVASGPDGEQYF
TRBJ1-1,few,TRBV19,CASIPRVGNTEAFF
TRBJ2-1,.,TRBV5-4,CASSLAWGTQNEQFF
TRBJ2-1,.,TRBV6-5,CASRYSSGSGEQFF
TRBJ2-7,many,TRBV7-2,CASSSQGLEQYF
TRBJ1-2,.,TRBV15,CATSRQGASYTF
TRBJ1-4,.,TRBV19,CASSQVTGDREKLFF
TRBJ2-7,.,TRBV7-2,CASSLGRLEAEQYF
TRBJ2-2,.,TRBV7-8,CASSWTGGTAGELFF
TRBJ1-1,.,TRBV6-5,CASDTRDRGPEAFF
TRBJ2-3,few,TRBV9,CASRPWGTGTDTQYF
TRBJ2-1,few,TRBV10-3,CAIGREGLSEQFF
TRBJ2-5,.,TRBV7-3,CASSFRDSTQETQYF
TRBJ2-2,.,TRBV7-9,CASSLGGGTGAAGELFF
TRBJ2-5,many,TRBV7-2,CASSPSAGAPRGETQYF
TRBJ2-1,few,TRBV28,CASSLPEGQKLTYNEQFF